This entry features one T cell receptor (beta chain) sequence. The method was immunoSEQ multiplex PCR; TCRdb's version includes in-frame clones alone and lacks a portion of them. This table holds approximately 170,000 clones, about 87% found once. The data were obtained in a study of blood T cell repertoires in COVID-19. This clonotype was sampled from a man between 60 and 75 years old with acute or convalescent COVID-19. The sequenced sample consisted of peripheral blood.

The chain's CDR3 is CASSFDRGRDNEQFF. The CDR3 region has the DNA TGTGCCAGCAGCTTTGACAGGGGGAGGGACAATGAGCAGTTCTTC. The chain recombines TRBV2 with TRBJ2-1; TRBD1 matches at 9 bases. V was clipped by 6 bases and J by 5 bases; unmatched bases: 8. The V gene's germline CDR1 is SNHLY and CDR2 FYNNEI. The CDR3 runs 15 residues.